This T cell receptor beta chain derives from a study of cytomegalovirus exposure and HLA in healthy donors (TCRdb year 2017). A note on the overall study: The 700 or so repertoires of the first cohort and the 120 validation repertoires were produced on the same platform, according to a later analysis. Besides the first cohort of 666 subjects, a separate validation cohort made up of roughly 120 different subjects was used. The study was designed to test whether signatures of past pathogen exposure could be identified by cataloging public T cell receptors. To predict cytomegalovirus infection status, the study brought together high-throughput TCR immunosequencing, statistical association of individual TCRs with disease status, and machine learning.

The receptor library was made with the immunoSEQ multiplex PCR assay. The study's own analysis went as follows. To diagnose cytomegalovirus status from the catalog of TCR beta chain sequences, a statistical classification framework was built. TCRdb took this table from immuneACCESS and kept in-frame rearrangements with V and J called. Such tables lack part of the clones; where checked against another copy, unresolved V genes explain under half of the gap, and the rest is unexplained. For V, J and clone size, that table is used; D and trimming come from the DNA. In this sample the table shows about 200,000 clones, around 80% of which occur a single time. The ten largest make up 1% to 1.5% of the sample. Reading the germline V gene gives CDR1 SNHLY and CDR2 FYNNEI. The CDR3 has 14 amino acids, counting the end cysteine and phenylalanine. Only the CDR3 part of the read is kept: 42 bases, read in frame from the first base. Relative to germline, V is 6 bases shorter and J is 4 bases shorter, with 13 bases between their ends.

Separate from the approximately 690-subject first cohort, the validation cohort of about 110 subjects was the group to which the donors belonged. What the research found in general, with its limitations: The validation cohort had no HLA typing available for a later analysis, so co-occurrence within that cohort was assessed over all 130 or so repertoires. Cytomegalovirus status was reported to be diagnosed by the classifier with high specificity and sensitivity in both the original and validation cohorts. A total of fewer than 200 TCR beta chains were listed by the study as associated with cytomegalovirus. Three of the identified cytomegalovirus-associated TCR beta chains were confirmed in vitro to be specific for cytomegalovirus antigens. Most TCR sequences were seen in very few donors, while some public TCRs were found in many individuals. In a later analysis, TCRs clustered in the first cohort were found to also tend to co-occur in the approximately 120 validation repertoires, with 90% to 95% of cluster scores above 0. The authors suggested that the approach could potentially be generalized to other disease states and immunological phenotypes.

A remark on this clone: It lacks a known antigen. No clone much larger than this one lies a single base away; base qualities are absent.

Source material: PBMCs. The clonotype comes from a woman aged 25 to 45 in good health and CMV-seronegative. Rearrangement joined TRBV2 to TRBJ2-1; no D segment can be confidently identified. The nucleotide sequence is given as TGTGCCAGCAGCCCCCTAGATTCTTACAATGAGCAGTTCTTC. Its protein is CASSPLDSYNEQFF.